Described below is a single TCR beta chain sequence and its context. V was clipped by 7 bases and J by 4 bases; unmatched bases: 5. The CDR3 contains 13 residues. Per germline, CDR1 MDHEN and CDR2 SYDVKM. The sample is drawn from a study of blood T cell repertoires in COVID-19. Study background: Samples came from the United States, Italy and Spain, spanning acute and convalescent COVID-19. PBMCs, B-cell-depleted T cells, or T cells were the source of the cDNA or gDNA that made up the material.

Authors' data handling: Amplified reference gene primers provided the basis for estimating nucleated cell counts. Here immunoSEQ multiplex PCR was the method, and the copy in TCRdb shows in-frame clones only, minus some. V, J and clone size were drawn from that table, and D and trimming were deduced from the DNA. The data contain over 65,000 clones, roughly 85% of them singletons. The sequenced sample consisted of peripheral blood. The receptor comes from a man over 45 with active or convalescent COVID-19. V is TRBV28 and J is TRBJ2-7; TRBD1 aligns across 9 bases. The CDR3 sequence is CASTDRGIYEQYF. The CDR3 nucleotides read TGTGCCAGCACGGACAGGGGAATATACGAGCAGTACTTC.